This entry lists 8 T cell receptor beta chains sequenced from one sample in a study of radiation and T cells in renal cell carcinoma. Indicated time point: baseline pretreatment blood. As to treatment: 15 Gy SBRT to primary tumor, nephrectomy 4 weeks later. Assay: immunoSEQ multiplex PCR; the TCRdb copy retains only in-frame clones and omits some. This sample has 150,000 or so clones; about 85% occur once, and the top ten carry roughly 4%. The starting material was blood, obtained from a patient whose treatment included radiotherapy and nephrectomy. These receptors all stem from a woman between 65 and 79 years old with renal cell carcinoma.

J is TRBJ1-4 and V is TRBV7-9; possible D gene TRBD1, 5 bases. The CDR3 is 14 residues long. Germline V lookup: CDR1 SEHNR, CDR2 FQNEAQ (reference sequence). V was shortened by 3 bases and J by 7 bases, with 12 bases between the two germline ends. CDR3 residues: CASSLKGQGEKLFF. The CDR3 region has the DNA TGTGCCAGCAGCTTGAAGGGTCAGGGTGAAAAACTGTTTTTT.

The CDR3 is CASSLRDRGEHF. The DNA for the CDR3 is TGCGCCAGCAGCTTGCGGGACAGGGGTGAGCATTTT. The rearrangement uses TRBV5-1 and TRBJ1-5, with 10 bases matching TRBD1. J was trimmed by 14 bases and V by 1 base; bases with no gene match: 3. CDR3 length equals 12 residues. The germline gives CDR1 SGHRS, CDR2 YFSETQ.

The CDR3 bases are TGTGCCAGCAGCCCGGGACAGCCTGGAAACACCATATATTTT. Protein sequence: CASSPGQPGNTIYF. The J gene is TRBJ1-3, the V gene TRBV14; TRBD1 matches 7 bases. J gave up 2 bases and V 4 bases, and 2 bases lay outside the gene matches. Germline-derived CDR1 and CDR2 are SGHDN and FVKESK. The CDR3 is 14 residues long.

The rearrangement links TRBV5-1 to TRBJ1-2, with D possibly matching TRBD1 (5 bases). Trimming took 5 bases from V and 7 from J, leaving 18 bases between them. The CDR3 has 14 amino acids. CDR1 SGHRS and CDR2 YFSETQ come from the germline V gene. The CDR3 DNA follows: TGCGCCAGCAGGGGAGATGGACAATACACTGGCTACACCTTC. Its protein is CASRGDGQYTGYTF. The full variable domain, rest sourced from reference TRBV5-1 and TRBJ1-2, is KAGVTQTPRYLIKTRGQQVTLSCSPISGHRSVSWYQQTPGQGLQFLFEYFSETQRNKGNFPGRFSGRQFSNSRSEMNVSTLELGDSALYLCASRGDGQYTGYTFGSGTRLTVV.

This chain links TRBV6-5 with TRBJ2-3; TRBD2 matches at 8 bases. Germline V gene lookup returns CDR1 MNHEY and CDR2 SVGAGI. CDR3 length: 15 residues. V was pared by 0 bases and J by 5 bases, with 4 bases of the junction left unmatched. This chain's CDR3 is CASSYSGLALDTQYF. The CDR3 DNA reads as TGTGCCAGCAGTTACTCCGGACTAGCATTAGATACGCAGTATTTT.

V and J are TRBV5-1 and TRBJ2-7, with 10 bases lining up with TRBD1. Germline CDR1 and CDR2: SGHRS and YFSETQ. This CDR3 is 16 amino acids long. Unmatched junction bases numbered 16, after V lost 4 bases and J lost 9 bases. CDR3 region: CASSPGDRGMAFGQYF. CDR3 sequence (DNA): TGCGCCAGCAGCCCGGGGGACAGGGGAATGGCCTTCGGGCAGTACTTC.

The chain joins TRBV5-1 to TRBJ2-5; 8 bases match TRBD1. The CDR3 sequence is 14 residues long. V shed 2 bases and J 4 bases; nucleotides not matched to a gene: 4. CDR1 and CDR2 (germline): SGHRS, YFSETQ. CDR3 sequence reads: CASSLQGDLETQYF. In nucleotides, the CDR3 is TGCGCCAGCAGCTTACAGGGGGATTTAGAGACCCAGTACTTC.

This clone was detected once. The DNA of the CDR3 is TGTGCCAGCAGTTTGGCAGGAGTTAATGAAAAACTGTTTTTT. This gives the protein CASSLAGVNEKLFF. The chain combines TRBV27 with TRBJ1-4; D gene uncertain. The ends were cut back, 3 bases at V and 4 bases at J, with 9 bases in the middle. The CDR3 loop spans 14 amino acids. Germline V gives CDR1 MNHEY, CDR2 SMNVEV (reference sequence).